This T cell receptor beta chain comes out of a study of blood T cell repertoires in COVID-19. The wider study: COVID-19 samples, acute and convalescent, were from the United States, Italy and Spain.

In the authors' workflow: How many nucleated cells were present was estimated from reference gene primer amplification. The method was immunoSEQ multiplex PCR; TCRdb's version includes in-frame clones alone and lacks a portion of them. That table is the source of V, J and clone size, and D and trimming were worked out from the DNA. The profile shows about 90,000 clones, 75% to 90% of them singletons. In germline, CDR1 is LGHDT, CDR2 YNNKEL (reference sequence). V lost 3 bases, J lost 10 bases, and 11 bases stayed unmatched. This CDR3 region has 15 residues. The clonotype was recovered from an older man with active or convalescent COVID-19. Sequences were obtained from peripheral blood. The V gene is TRBV3-1 (or the pseudogene TRBV3-2), the J gene TRBJ2-1; 8 nucleotides line up with TRBD2. The chain's CDR3 is CASSQAASGSGEQFF. The CDR3 DNA reads as TGTGCCAGCAGCCAGGCCGCAAGCGGGAGTGGCGAGCAGTTCTTC.